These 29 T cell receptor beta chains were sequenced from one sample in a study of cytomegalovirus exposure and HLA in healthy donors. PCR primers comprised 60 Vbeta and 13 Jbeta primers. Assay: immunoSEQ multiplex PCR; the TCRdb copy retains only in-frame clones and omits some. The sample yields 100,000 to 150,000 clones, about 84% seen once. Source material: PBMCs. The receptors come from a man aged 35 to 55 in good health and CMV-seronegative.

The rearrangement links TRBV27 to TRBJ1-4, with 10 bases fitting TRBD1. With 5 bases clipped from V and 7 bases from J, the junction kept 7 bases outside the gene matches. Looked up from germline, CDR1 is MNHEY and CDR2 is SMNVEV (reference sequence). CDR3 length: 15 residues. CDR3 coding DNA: TGTGCCAGCAGTCACGACAGGGGGCGCGGTGAAAAACTGTTTTTT. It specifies CASSHDRGRGEKLFF.

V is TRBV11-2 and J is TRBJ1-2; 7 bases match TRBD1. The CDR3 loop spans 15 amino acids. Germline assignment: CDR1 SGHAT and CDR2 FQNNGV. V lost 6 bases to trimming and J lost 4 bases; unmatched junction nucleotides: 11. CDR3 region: CASSPTTGQTYGYTF. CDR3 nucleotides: TGTGCCAGCAGTCCAACCACGGGACAGACCTATGGCTACACCTTC.

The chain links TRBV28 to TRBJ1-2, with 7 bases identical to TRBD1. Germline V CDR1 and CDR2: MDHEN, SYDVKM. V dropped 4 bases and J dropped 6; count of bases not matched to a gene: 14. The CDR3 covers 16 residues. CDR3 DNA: TGTGCCAGCAGTTATAACCGGGACAGACTCACTGATGGCTACACCTTC. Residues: CASSYNRDRLTDGYTF.

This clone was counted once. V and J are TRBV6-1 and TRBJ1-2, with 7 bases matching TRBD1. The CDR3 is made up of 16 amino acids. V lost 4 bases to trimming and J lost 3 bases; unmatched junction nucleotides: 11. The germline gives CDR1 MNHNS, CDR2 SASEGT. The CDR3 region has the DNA TGTGCCAGCAGTGTAAGTGGGACAGCTCAGTACTATGGCTACACCTTC. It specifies CASSVSGTAQYYGYTF.

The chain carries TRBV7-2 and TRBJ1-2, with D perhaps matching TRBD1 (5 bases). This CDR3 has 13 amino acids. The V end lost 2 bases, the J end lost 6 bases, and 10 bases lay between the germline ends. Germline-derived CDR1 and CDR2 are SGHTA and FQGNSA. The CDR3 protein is CASSLRGVDGYTF. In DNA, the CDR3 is TGTGCCAGCAGCTTACGGGGGGTAGATGGCTACACCTTC. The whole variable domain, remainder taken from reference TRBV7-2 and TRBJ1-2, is GAGVSQSPSNKVTEKGKDVELRCDPISGHTALYWYRQSLGQGLEFLIYFQGNSAPDKSGLPSDRFSAERTGGSVSTLTIQRTQQEDSAVYLCASSLRGVDGYTFGSGTRLTVV.

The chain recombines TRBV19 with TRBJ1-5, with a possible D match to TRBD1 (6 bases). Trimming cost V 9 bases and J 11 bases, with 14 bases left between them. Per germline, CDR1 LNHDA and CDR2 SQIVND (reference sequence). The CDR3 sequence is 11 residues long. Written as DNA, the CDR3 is TGTGCCAGCCGCCAGGACAGAACCCAGCATTTT. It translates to CASRQDRTQHF.

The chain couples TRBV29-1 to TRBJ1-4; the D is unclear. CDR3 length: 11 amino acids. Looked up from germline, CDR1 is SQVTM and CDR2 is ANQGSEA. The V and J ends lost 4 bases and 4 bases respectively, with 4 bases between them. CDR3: CSVALNEKLFF. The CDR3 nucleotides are TGCAGCGTTGCACTTAATGAAAAACTGTTTTTT.

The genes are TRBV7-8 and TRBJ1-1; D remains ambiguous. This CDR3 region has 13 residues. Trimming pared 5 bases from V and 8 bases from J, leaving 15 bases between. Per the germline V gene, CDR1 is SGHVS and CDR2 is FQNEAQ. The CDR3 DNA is TGTGCCAGCAGCCCGCTTGGGGAGGAGGAAGCTTTCTTT. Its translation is CASSPLGEEEAFF.

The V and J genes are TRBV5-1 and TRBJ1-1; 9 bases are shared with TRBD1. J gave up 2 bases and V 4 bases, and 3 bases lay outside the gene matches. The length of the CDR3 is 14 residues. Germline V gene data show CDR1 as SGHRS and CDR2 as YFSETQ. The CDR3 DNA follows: TGCGCCAGCAGCCCGGACAGGGGAAACACTGAAGCTTTCTTT. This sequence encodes CASSPDRGNTEAFF.

The CDR3 region has the DNA TGTGCCAGCAACCTACCTCTGGGGGGGGGAAACACTGAAGCTTTCTTT. Its translation: CASNLPLGGGNTEAFF. The chain couples TRBV7-6 to TRBJ1-1, with D possibly matching TRBD1 (5 bases). The V gene's germline CDR1 is SGHVS and CDR2 FNYEAQ. The CDR3 loop spans 16 amino acids. V lost 7 bases, J lost 2 bases, and 20 bases lay in between.

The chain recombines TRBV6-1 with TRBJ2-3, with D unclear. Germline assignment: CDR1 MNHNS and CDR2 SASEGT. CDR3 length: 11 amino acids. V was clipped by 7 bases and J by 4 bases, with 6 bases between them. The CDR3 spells CASTRADTQYF. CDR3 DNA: TGTGCCAGCACCCGGGCAGATACGCAGTATTTT.

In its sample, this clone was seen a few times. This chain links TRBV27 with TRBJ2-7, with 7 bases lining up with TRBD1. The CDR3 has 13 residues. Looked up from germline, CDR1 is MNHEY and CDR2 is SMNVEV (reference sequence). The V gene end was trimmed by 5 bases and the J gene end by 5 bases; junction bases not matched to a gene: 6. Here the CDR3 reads CASSPYGTDEQYF. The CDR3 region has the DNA TGTGCCAGCAGTCCATATGGGACAGACGAGCAGTACTTC.

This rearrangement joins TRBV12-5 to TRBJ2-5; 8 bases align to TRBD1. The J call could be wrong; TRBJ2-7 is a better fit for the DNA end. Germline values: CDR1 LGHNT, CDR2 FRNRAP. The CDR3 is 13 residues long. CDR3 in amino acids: CASGFDRGYEQYF. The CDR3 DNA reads TGTGCTAGTGGTTTTGACAGGGGCTACGAGCAGTACTTC.

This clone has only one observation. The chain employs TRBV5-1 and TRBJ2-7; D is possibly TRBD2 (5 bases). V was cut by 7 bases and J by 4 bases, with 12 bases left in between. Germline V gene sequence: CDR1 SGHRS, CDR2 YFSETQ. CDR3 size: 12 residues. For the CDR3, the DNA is TGCGCCAGCGGACTGACCCCTTACGAGCAGTACTTC. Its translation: CASGLTPYEQYF.

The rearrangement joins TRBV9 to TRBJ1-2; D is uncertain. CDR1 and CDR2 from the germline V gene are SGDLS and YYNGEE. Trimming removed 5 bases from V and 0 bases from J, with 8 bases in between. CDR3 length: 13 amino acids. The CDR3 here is CASRRDTNYGYTF. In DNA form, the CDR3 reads TGTGCCAGCAGGAGAGACACTAACTATGGCTACACCTTC.

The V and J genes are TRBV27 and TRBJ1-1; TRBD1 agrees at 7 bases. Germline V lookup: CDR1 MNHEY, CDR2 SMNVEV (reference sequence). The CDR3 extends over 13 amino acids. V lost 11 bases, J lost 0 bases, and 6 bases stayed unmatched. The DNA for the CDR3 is TGTGCCTCCAGGACAGGCATGAACACTGAAGCTTTCTTT. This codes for CASRTGMNTEAFF.

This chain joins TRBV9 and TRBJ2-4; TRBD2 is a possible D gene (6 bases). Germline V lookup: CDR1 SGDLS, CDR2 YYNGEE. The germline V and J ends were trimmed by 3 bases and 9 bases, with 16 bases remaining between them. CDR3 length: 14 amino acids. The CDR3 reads CASSARAQAGIQYF. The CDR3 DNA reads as TGTGCCAGCAGCGCCCGGGCCCAAGCGGGCATTCAGTACTTC.

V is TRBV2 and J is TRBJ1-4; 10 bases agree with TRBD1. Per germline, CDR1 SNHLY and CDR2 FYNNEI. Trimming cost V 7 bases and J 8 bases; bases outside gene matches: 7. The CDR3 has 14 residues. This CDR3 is CASNEDRGKEKLFF. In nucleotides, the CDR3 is TGTGCCAGCAACGAGGACAGGGGGAAAGAAAAACTGTTTTTT.

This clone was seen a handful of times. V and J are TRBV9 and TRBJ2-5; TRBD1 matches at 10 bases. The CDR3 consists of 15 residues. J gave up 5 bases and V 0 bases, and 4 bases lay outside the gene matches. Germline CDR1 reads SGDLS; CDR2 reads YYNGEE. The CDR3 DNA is TGTGCCAGCAGCGTAGGGACAGGGGGGACGGAGACCCAGTACTTC. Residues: CASSVGTGGTETQYF.

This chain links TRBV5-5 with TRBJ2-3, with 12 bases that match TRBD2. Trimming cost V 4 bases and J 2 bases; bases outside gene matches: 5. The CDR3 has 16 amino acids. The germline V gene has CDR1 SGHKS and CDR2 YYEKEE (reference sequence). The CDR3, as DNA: TGTGCCAGCAGCGTCACTAGCGGGGGGTCCACAGATACGCAGTATTTT. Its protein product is CASSVTSGGSTDTQYF.

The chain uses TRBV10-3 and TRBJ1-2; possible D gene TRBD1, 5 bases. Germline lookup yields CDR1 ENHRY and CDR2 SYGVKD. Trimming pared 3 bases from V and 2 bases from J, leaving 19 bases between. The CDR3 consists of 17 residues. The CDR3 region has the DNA TGTGCCATCAGTGACTCAGGTCGGGAGGGGCGCAACTATGGCTACACCTTC. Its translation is CAISDSGREGRNYGYTF.

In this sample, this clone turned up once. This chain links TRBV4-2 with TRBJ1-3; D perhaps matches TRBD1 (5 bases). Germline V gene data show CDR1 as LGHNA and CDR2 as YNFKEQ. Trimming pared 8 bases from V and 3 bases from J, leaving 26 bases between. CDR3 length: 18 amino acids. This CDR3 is CASGPAEGAMLRGNTIYF. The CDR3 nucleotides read TGTGCCAGCGGACCTGCAGAAGGGGCCATGTTGCGTGGAAACACCATATATTTT.

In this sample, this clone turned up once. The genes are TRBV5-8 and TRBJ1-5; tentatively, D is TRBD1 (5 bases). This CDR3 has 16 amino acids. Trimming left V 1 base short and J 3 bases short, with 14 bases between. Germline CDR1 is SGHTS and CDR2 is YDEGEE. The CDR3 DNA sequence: TGTGCCAGCAGCTTGTCCCGGGGGATAGACAATCAGCCCCAGCATTTT. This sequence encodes CASSLSRGIDNQPQHF.

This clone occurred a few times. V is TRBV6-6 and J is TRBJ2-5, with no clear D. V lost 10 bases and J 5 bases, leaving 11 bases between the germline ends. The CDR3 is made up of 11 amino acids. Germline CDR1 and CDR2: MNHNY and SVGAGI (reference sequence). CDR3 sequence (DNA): TGTGCCACCGCGTGGGCGGAGACCCAGTACTTC. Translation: CATAWAETQYF.

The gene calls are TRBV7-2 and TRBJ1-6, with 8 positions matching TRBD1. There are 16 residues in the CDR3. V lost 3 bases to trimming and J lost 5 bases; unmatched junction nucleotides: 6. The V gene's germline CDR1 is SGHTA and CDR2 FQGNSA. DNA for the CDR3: TGTGCCAGCAGCTTCCCACAGGGGGTGGATAATTCACCCCTCCACTTT. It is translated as CASSFPQGVDNSPLHF.

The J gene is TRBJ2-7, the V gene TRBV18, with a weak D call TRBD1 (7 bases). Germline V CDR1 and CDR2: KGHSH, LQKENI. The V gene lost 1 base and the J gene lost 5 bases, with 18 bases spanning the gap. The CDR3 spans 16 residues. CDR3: CASSPLGGGAFDEQYF. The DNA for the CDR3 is TGTGCCAGCTCACCACTAGGAGGGGGCGCCTTCGACGAGCAGTACTTC.

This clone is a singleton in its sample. The CDR3 DNA is TGCGCCAGCAGCCAAGGGGACAGCTCCTACGAGCAGTACTTC. It codes for CASSQGDSSYEQYF. V usage is TRBV4-1 and J usage is TRBJ2-7; 7 nucleotides match TRBD1. CDR1 and CDR2 from the germline V gene are MGHRA and YSYEKL. V was clipped by 1 base and J by 0 bases; unmatched bases: 0. The CDR3 covers 14 residues.

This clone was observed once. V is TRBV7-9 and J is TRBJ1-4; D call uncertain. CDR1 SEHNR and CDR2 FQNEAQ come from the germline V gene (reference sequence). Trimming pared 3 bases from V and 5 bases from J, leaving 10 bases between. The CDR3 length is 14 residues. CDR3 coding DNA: TGTGCCAGCAGCTTCGGAGGGAAAAATGAAAAACTGTTTTTT. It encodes CASSFGGKNEKLFF.

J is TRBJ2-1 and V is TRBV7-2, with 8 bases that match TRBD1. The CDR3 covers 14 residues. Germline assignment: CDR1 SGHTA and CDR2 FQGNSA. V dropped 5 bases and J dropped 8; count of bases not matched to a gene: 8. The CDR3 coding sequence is TGTGCCAGCAGCCGAGGACAGGGTCGGGATGAGCAGTTCTTC. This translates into CASSRGQGRDEQFF.